These T cell receptor beta chains were read from a single sample in a study of T cells in Graves' hyperthyroidism and ophthalmopathy. TCRdb re-called the multiplex PCR reads through MiXCR, storing one row per CDR3 protein. In the table there are 350,000 to 500,000 distinct CDR3 sequences, around 13% of which are singletons. Input material: blood. These receptors all come from a woman younger than 30 with Graves' hyperthyroidism. Each CDR3 is given with its conserved first and last residue. The order of the fields is V gene, J gene, clone size, D gene, CDR3 protein, CDR3 DNA. The D gene is left open where the match is weak. Rows may omit the clone size; those that give it use once, few, many or a size class.

v_gene: TRBV5-6; j_gene: TRBJ2-5; abundance: many; d_gene: NA; CDR3aa: CASSLDIRGAQETQYF; CDR3nt: TGTGCCAGCAGCCTGGATATTAGGGGGGCCCAAGAGACCCAGTACTTC
v_gene: TRBV7-2; j_gene: TRBJ2-7; abundance: many; d_gene: NA; CDR3aa: CASSLFAGSYEQYF; CDR3nt: TGTGCCAGCAGCTTATTTGCTGGCTCCTACGAGCAGTACTTC
v_gene: TRBV29-1; j_gene: TRBJ1-1; abundance: many; d_gene: NA; CDR3aa: CSVGGGIKDTEAFF; CDR3nt: TGCAGCGTTGGTGGCGGGATTAAGGACACTGAAGCTTTCTTT
v_gene: TRBV7-6; j_gene: TRBJ1-5; abundance: NA; d_gene: TRBD1; CDR3aa: CASSLGMGTGIDQPQHF; CDR3nt: TGTGCCAGCAGCTTAGGTATGGGGACAGGGATAGATCAGCCCCAGCATTTT
v_gene: TRBV20-1; j_gene: TRBJ2-3; abundance: few; d_gene: TRBD2; CDR3aa: CSDRAGGTDTQYF; CDR3nt: TGCAGTGATCGGGCGGGGGGGACAGATACGCAGTATTTT
v_gene: TRBV6-2/TRBV6-3; j_gene: TRBJ1-5; abundance: few; d_gene: NA; CDR3aa: CASSGQLNQPQHF; CDR3nt: TGTGCCAGCAGTGGACAGCTCAATCAGCCCCAGCATTTT
v_gene: TRBV10-2; j_gene: TRBJ2-1; abundance: many; d_gene: NA; CDR3aa: CASSESVDEQFF; CDR3nt: TGCGCCAGCAGTGAGTCAGTAGATGAGCAGTTCTTC
v_gene: TRBV2; j_gene: TRBJ1-1; abundance: many; d_gene: NA; CDR3aa: CASGRTAENTEAFF; CDR3nt: TGTGCCAGCGGTCGGACAGCAGAGAACACTGAAGCTTTCTTT
v_gene: TRBV19; j_gene: TRBJ1-1; abundance: NA; d_gene: NA; CDR3aa: CASSTASTGLEAFF; CDR3nt: TGTGCCAGTAGTACGGCTTCGACAGGACTTGAAGCTTTCTTT
v_gene: TRBV20-1; j_gene: TRBJ2-3; abundance: many; d_gene: TRBD2; CDR3aa: CSASSGTSGHTDTQYF; CDR3nt: TGCAGTGCTAGCTCCGGGACTAGCGGTCACACAGATACGCAGTATTTT
v_gene: TRBV12-5; j_gene: TRBJ2-1; abundance: many; d_gene: NA; CDR3aa: CASVSSSYNEQFF; CDR3nt: TGTGCTAGTGTGTCGAGCTCCTACAATGAGCAGTTCTTC
v_gene: TRBV4-3; j_gene: TRBJ2-7; abundance: many; d_gene: TRBD2; CDR3aa: CASSQDAGDSYEQYF; CDR3nt: TGCGCCAGCAGCCAAGATGCGGGGGACTCCTACGAGCAGTACTTC
v_gene: TRBV5-1; j_gene: TRBJ2-1; abundance: NA; d_gene: TRBD2; CDR3aa: CASSLGGLAEPYNEQFF; CDR3nt: TGCGCCAGCAGCTTGGGTGGACTAGCGGAGCCTTACAATGAGCAGTTCTTC
v_gene: TRBV9; j_gene: TRBJ2-7; abundance: few; d_gene: TRBD1; CDR3aa: CASSAGTGISYEQYF; CDR3nt: TGTGCCAGCAGCGCCGGGACAGGCATCTCCTACGAGCAGTACTTC
v_gene: TRBV20-1; j_gene: TRBJ2-6; abundance: NA; d_gene: TRBD1; CDR3aa: CSARNEQGLAGANVLTF; CDR3nt: TGCAGTGCTAGAAACGAACAGGGGCTGGCTGGGGCCAACGTCCTGACTTTC
v_gene: TRBV6-1; j_gene: TRBJ1-6; abundance: few; d_gene: TRBD1; CDR3aa: CASSQHRGSSYNSPLHF; CDR3nt: TGTGCCAGCAGCCAACACAGGGGGAGCTCCTATAATTCACCCCTCCACTTT
v_gene: TRBV19; j_gene: TRBJ1-1; abundance: few; d_gene: NA; CDR3aa: CASSIDSRVQGYTEAFF; CDR3nt: TGTGCCAGTAGTATAGACTCTCGAGTCCAGGGTTACACTGAAGCTTTCTTT
v_gene: TRBV4-3; j_gene: TRBJ1-2; abundance: few; d_gene: NA; CDR3aa: CASSHITAANYGYTF; CDR3nt: TGCGCCAGCAGCCATATAACGGCGGCTAACTATGGCTACACCTTC
v_gene: TRBV9; j_gene: TRBJ1-4; abundance: many; d_gene: TRBD1; CDR3aa: CASSGKVPGQPETEKLFF; CDR3nt: TGTGCCAGCAGCGGCAAGGTACCGGGACAGCCCGAGACTGAAAAACTGTTTTTT
v_gene: TRBV20-1; j_gene: TRBJ1-5; abundance: many; d_gene: TRBD1; CDR3aa: CSASDPGQGTYQPQHF; CDR3nt: TGCAGTGCTAGCGACCCGGGACAGGGGACGTACCAGCCCCAGCATTTT
v_gene: TRBV20-1; j_gene: TRBJ2-7; abundance: many; d_gene: NA; CDR3aa: CSARSVLASYEQYF; CDR3nt: TGCAGTGCTAGGTCTGTTCTCGCCTCCTACGAGCAGTACTTC
v_gene: TRBV28; j_gene: TRBJ2-1; abundance: many; d_gene: NA; CDR3aa: CASTTIRGGGDEQFF; CDR3nt: TGTGCCAGCACCACAATACGAGGGGGAGGGGATGAGCAGTTCTTC
v_gene: TRBV30; j_gene: TRBJ2-7; abundance: few; d_gene: TRBD1; CDR3aa: CAWSAGTGSYEQYF; CDR3nt: TGTGCCTGGTCGGCCGGGACAGGATCCTACGAGCAGTACTTC
v_gene: TRBV28; j_gene: TRBJ2-2; abundance: NA; d_gene: NA; CDR3aa: CASSGGGENTGELFF; CDR3nt: TGTGCCAGCAGCGGAGGGGGAGAGAACACCGGGGAGCTGTTTTTT
v_gene: TRBV5-4; j_gene: TRBJ2-7; abundance: few; d_gene: NA; CDR3aa: CASSLGPDSYEQYF; CDR3nt: TGTGCCAGCAGCTTGGGGCCCGACAGTTACGAGCAGTACTTC
v_gene: TRBV3-1; j_gene: TRBJ2-7; abundance: NA; d_gene: NA; CDR3aa: CASSQYPSGTYEQYF; CDR3nt: TGTGCCAGCAGCCAATACCCCAGCGGAACCTACGAGCAGTACTTC
v_gene: TRBV20-1; j_gene: TRBJ2-5; abundance: many; d_gene: TRBD2; CDR3aa: CSAGLAGGQTQYF; CDR3nt: TGCAGTGCCGGACTAGCGGGAGGACAGACCCAGTACTTC
v_gene: TRBV13; j_gene: TRBJ2-7; abundance: NA; d_gene: NA; CDR3aa: CASSFWGVFEQYF; CDR3nt: TGTGCCAGCAGCTTTTGGGGGGTTTTCGAGCAGTACTTC
v_gene: TRBV28; j_gene: TRBJ2-7; abundance: NA; d_gene: NA; CDR3aa: CASSRHPPSVWEQYF; CDR3nt: TGTGCCAGCAGTCGCCACCCCCCTAGCGTGTGGGAGCAGTACTTC
v_gene: TRBV6-2/TRBV6-3; j_gene: TRBJ2-1; abundance: many; d_gene: TRBD2; CDR3aa: CASSPGLAGPSEQFF; CDR3nt: TGTGCCAGCAGCCCGGGACTAGCGGGTCCCTCTGAGCAGTTCTTC
v_gene: TRBV11-2; j_gene: TRBJ2-1; abundance: NA; d_gene: TRBD2; CDR3aa: CASSFTSGSGNEQFF; CDR3nt: TGTGCCAGCAGCTTTACTAGCGGGAGTGGTAATGAGCAGTTCTTC
v_gene: TRBV7-9; j_gene: TRBJ2-2; abundance: few; d_gene: NA; CDR3aa: CASSLAVEGNTGELFF; CDR3nt: TGTGCCAGCAGCTTAGCGGTAGAGGGGAACACCGGGGAGCTGTTTTTT
v_gene: TRBV19; j_gene: TRBJ2-3; abundance: few; d_gene: TRBD1; CDR3aa: CASRRGQGTDTQYF; CDR3nt: TGTGCCAGTAGGAGAGGACAGGGAACAGATACGCAGTATTTT
v_gene: TRBV13; j_gene: TRBJ2-3; abundance: many; d_gene: TRBD2; CDR3aa: CASSWGLAGVADTQYF; CDR3nt: TGTGCCAGCAGCTGGGGACTAGCGGGAGTAGCAGATACGCAGTATTTT
v_gene: TRBV11-2; j_gene: TRBJ2-7; abundance: many; d_gene: NA; CDR3aa: CASSLNFRGGSYEQYF; CDR3nt: TGTGCCAGCAGCTTAAATTTCCGAGGGGGCTCCTACGAGCAGTACTTC
v_gene: TRBV12-3/TRBV12-4; j_gene: TRBJ1-4; abundance: many; d_gene: NA; CDR3aa: CASSLHSPGEKLFF; CDR3nt: TGTGCCAGCAGTTTACACTCACCGGGTGAAAAACTGTTTTTT
v_gene: TRBV20-1; j_gene: TRBJ1-5; abundance: many; d_gene: NA; CDR3aa: CSARSMGNQPQHF; CDR3nt: TGCAGTGCTAGAAGTATGGGCAATCAGCCCCAGCATTTT
v_gene: TRBV20-1; j_gene: TRBJ2-5; abundance: many; d_gene: NA; CDR3aa: CSARGWSDTPGTQYF; CDR3nt: TGCAGTGCTAGGGGCTGGTCAGATACTCCTGGGACCCAGTACTTC
v_gene: TRBV5-8; j_gene: TRBJ1-1; abundance: few; d_gene: NA; CDR3aa: CASSFPPQEAFF; CDR3nt: TGTGCCAGCAGCTTCCCCCCACAAGAAGCTTTCTTT
v_gene: TRBV4-1; j_gene: TRBJ2-1; abundance: few; d_gene: TRBD2; CDR3aa: CASSQVLSGRAGYNEQFF; CDR3nt: TGCGCCAGCAGCCAAGTCCTTTCGGGGAGGGCCGGCTACAATGAGCAGTTCTTC
v_gene: TRBV18; j_gene: TRBJ2-7; abundance: many; d_gene: NA; CDR3aa: CASSPSPGSSYEQYF; CDR3nt: TGTGCCAGCTCACCCTCGCCAGGGAGCTCCTACGAGCAGTACTTC
v_gene: TRBV30; j_gene: TRBJ2-1; abundance: few; d_gene: NA; CDR3aa: CAWSVKGEYNEQFF; CDR3nt: TGTGCCTGGAGTGTTAAGGGGGAATACAATGAGCAGTTCTTC
v_gene: TRBV5-1; j_gene: TRBJ2-5; abundance: NA; d_gene: NA; CDR3aa: CASSVDGETQYF; CDR3nt: TGCGCCAGCAGCGTCGACGGGGAGACCCAGTACTTC
v_gene: TRBV30; j_gene: TRBJ2-1; abundance: many; d_gene: TRBD2; CDR3aa: CAWSKYPASGGNEQFF; CDR3nt: TGTGCCTGGAGTAAATACCCGGCTAGCGGAGGCAATGAGCAGTTCTTC
v_gene: TRBV11-2; j_gene: TRBJ2-7; abundance: NA; d_gene: NA; CDR3aa: CASSLGAFGDYEQYF; CDR3nt: TGTGCCAGCAGCTTAGGGGCCTTCGGCGACTACGAGCAGTACTTC